This TCR beta chain stems from a study of OX40 agonist ivuxolimab in advanced cancers. Notes on the study in general: The study did not work out the antigen specificity of the expanded peripheral T cells. More expanded clones were seen, on average, in CD8+ T cells than in CD4+. CD4+ and CD8+ T cells in blood underwent clonal expansion by week 6 at 0.1 to 3.0 mg/kg. Compared with others, partial responders at 0.1-3.0 mg/kg displayed clonal expansion among the lowest.

As regards this clone: The antigen is undetermined.

This CDR3 has 15 residues. The V gene's germline CDR1 is PRHDT and CDR2 FYEKMQ (reference sequence). With V trimmed by 5 bases and J by 3 bases, 10 bases remained unmatched. Profiling relied on immunoSEQ multiplex PCR, and the TCRdb table lists in-frame clones only, not all of them. The sample includes about 81,000 clones, around four fifths of them seen just once. The receptor was derived from an adult with an advanced solid tumor such as melanoma, head and neck, liver or kidney cancer. This sequence joins TRBV13 and TRBJ2-7; 7 nucleotides agree with TRBD2. The sample in question was CD4+ or CD8+ T cells sorted from blood, obtained in a trial of the OX40 agonist ivuxolimab. The DNA of the CDR3 is TGTGCCAGCAGCAGTAGGAGCGGGAACTTCTACGAGCAGTACTTC. It translates to CASSSRSGNFYEQYF.